This T cell receptor (beta chain) derives from a study of glioma-infiltrating T cells after dendritic cell vaccination. Time point meaning: after dendritic cell vaccination, including at tumor progression/relapse. PBMC sampling occurred before vaccination, two weeks after the third dose, and at progression. Measured with immunoSEQ multiplex PCR; TCRdb has only the in-frame clones, and not every one. The data contain approximately 92,000 clones, about 85% of them seen just once; the ten biggest clones take up approximately 5.5%. V lost 3 bases to trimming and J lost 7 bases, with 12 bases between them. Germline loops: CDR1 WNHNN, CDR2 SYGVQD (reference sequence). The CDR3 is 14 residues long.

The sequence came from a human donor with glioblastoma. The chain couples TRBV10-1 to TRBJ1-4; the D is unclear. The starting material was blood, obtained after dendritic cell vaccination. CDR3 nucleotides: TGCGCCAGCAGTGAATCCCCGAGCGGTGAAAAACTGTTTTTT. It translates to CASSESPSGEKLFF.